Shown below are 17 T cell receptor beta chains from a single sample sequenced in a study of blood T cell repertoires in COVID-19 (TCRdb year 2020). Library preparation used the immunoSEQ multiplex PCR assay. TCRdb mirrors the immuneACCESS table, restricted to in-frame sequences. Some clones are absent from its copies; in checked studies, under half trace to an unresolved V gene, and the reason for the others is unknown. For this sample there are tens of thousands of clones; 88% appear just once. More than 1.5% of the sample belongs to the ten largest clones. Material for sequencing was peripheral blood. These receptor sequences come from a woman of 80 years or more with active or convalescent COVID-19.

The chain uses TRBV12-3 or TRBV12-4 and TRBJ1-2, with D tentatively TRBD1 (5 bases). V shed 1 base and J shed 7 bases, with 7 bases lying between them. The CDR3 loop spans 12 amino acids. The CDR3: CASSLVGGGYTF. The DNA for the CDR3 is TGTGCCAGCAGTTTAGTCGGGGGTGGCTACACCTTC.

For the CDR3, the DNA is TGTGCCAGCAGCTACCATAATAGCGGGGTCCTGCCAGATACGCAGTATTTT. This sequence encodes CASSYHNSGVLPDTQYF. This chain uses TRBV7-2 with TRBJ2-3; TRBD2 aligns across 8 bases. CDR1 and CDR2 (germline): SGHTA, FQGNSA. The ends lost 4 bases at V and 4 bases at J; junction bases unmatched: 13. CDR3 length: 17 amino acids.

The chain joins TRBV29-1 to TRBJ1-1, with 8 nucleotides matching TRBD1. V lost 3 bases and J lost 4; bases outside the gene matches: 4. Germline CDR1 and CDR2: SQVTM and ANQGSEA. The CDR3 totals 13 residues. CDR3 protein: CSVDQGAATEAFF. Written as DNA, the CDR3 is TGCAGCGTTGACCAGGGGGCGGCCACTGAAGCTTTCTTT. Using reference TRBV29-1 and TRBJ1-1 for the parts outside the CDR3, the full variable domain is SAVISQKPSRDICQRGTSLTIQCQVDSQVTMMFWYRQQPGQSLTLIATANQGSEATYESGFVIDKFPISRPNLTFSTLTVSNMSPEDSSIYLCSVDQGAATEAFFGQGTRLTVV.

The V and J genes are TRBV7-8 and TRBJ1-1, with D unresolved. Germline V gives CDR1 SGHVS, CDR2 FQNEAQ. Trimming took 1 base from V and 2 from J, leaving 8 bases between them. CDR3 length equals 14 residues. This CDR3 is CASSLGLVNTEAFF. CDR3 nucleotides: TGTGCCAGCAGCTTAGGGCTGGTTAACACTGAAGCTTTCTTT.

The V and J genes are TRBV7-2 and TRBJ1-1, with 7 bases matching TRBD1. CDR3 length equals 14 residues. Germline CDR1 reads SGHTA; CDR2 reads FQGNSA. The V segment lost 5 bases and the J segment 9 bases; nucleotides outside the gene matches: 12. CDR3 in amino acids: CASSAFRQGVKAFF. The CDR3 DNA reads TGTGCCAGCAGCGCCTTTAGACAGGGAGTGAAAGCTTTCTTT. The variable domain in full, completed from reference TRBV7-2 and TRBJ1-1, reads GAGVSQSPSNKVTEKGKDVELRCDPISGHTALYWYRQSLGQGLEFLIYFQGNSAPDKSGLPSDRFSAERTGGSVSTLTIQRTQQEDSAVYLCASSAFRQGVKAFFGQGTRLTVV.

The CDR3 nucleotides are TGTGCCAGCACCCCTCCCCTAGGCCCCTACACCTTC. As protein: CASTPPLGPYTF. The chain has TRBV6-5 and TRBJ1-2, with unresolved D. V gave up 7 bases and J gave up 10 bases, with 16 bases separating them. Germline V gene lookup returns CDR1 MNHEY and CDR2 SVGAGI. There are 12 residues in the CDR3.

This chain joins TRBV27 and TRBJ2-1; D possibly corresponds to TRBD1 (5 bases). V gave up 0 bases and J gave up 8 bases, with 20 bases separating them. There are 17 residues in the CDR3. Germline V gives CDR1 MNHEY, CDR2 SMNVEV (reference sequence). CDR3 sequence reads: CASSLSGVGKGIDEQFF. For the CDR3, the DNA is TGTGCCAGCAGTTTATCGGGCGTTGGGAAGGGGATCGATGAGCAGTTCTTC.

V and J are TRBV12-3 or TRBV12-4 and TRBJ1-1; D gene unclear. The CDR3 is 12 residues long. V lost 2 bases to trimming and J lost 7 bases, with 8 bases between them. CDR3 loop: CASSLSGDEAFF. DNA for the CDR3: TGTGCCAGCAGTTTATCCGGAGATGAAGCTTTCTTT.

A few counts support this clone. The chain links TRBV6-2 or TRBV6-3 to TRBJ1-3, with 8 bases aligning to TRBD1. The ends lost 6 bases at V and 7 bases at J; junction bases unmatched: 5. The length of the CDR3 is 13 residues. Per germline, CDR1 MNHEY and CDR2 SVGEGT. The CDR3 protein is CASSGQGRNTIYF. DNA for the CDR3: TGTGCCAGCAGCGGACAGGGAAGGAACACCATATATTTT.

The gene calls are TRBV29-1 and TRBJ2-7; 9 bases fit TRBD1. The CDR3 consists of 12 residues. CDR1 is SQVTM, CDR2 ANQGSEA, per germline. Unmatched junction bases numbered 6, after V lost 6 bases and J lost 6 bases. The chain's CDR3 is CSVGTGRSEQYF. In nucleotides, the CDR3 is TGCAGCGTAGGGACAGGGAGAAGCGAGCAGTACTTC.

The chain is built from TRBV2 and TRBJ2-3; 7 nucleotides match TRBD2. CDR1 SNHLY and CDR2 FYNNEI come from the germline V gene. Trimming removed 4 bases from V and 8 bases from J; junction bases left unmatched: 0. The CDR3 sequence is 11 residues long. CDR3 amino acids: CASSGTSTQYF. CDR3 nucleotide sequence: TGTGCCAGCAGTGGGACTAGTACGCAGTATTTT.

This clone was detected a few times. This rearrangement joins TRBV12-5 to TRBJ2-7, with a weak D call TRBD1 (6 bases). V lost 6 bases and J 6 bases, leaving 18 bases between the germline ends. CDR1 and CDR2 from the germline V gene are LGHNT and FRNRAP. This CDR3 is built from 14 residues. DNA of the CDR3: TGTGCTAGTGGCCGAGTCCGAGGGGGAGCCGAGCAGTACTTC. The encoded protein is CASGRVRGGAEQYF. Together with reference TRBV12-5 and TRBJ2-7, the CDR3 gives the full variable domain: DARVTQTPRHKVTEMGQEVTMRCQPILGHNTVFWYRQTMMQGLELLAYFRNRAPLDDSGMPKDRFSAEMPDATLATLKIQPSEPRDSAVYFCASGRVRGGAEQYFGPGTRLTVT.

This clone was counted once. CDR3: CASSQGSGGYEQYF. The CDR3 region has the DNA TGCGCCAGCAGCCAAGGATCAGGGGGATACGAGCAGTACTTC. The chain is built from TRBV4-1 and TRBJ2-7; 7 nucleotides match TRBD1. The germline V gene has CDR1 MGHRA and CDR2 YSYEKL. The CDR3 is 14 amino acids. The V gene end was trimmed by 1 base and the J gene end by 4 bases; junction bases not matched to a gene: 4.

The chain links TRBV3-1 (or the pseudogene TRBV3-2) to TRBJ2-1; the D is unclear. Trimming pared 4 bases from V and 7 bases from J, leaving 8 bases between. The germline V gene has CDR1 LGHDT and CDR2 YNNKEL (reference sequence). The CDR3 has 12 residues. The CDR3 spells CASSPERNEQFF. As DNA, the CDR3 is TGTGCCAGCAGCCCCGAACGGAATGAGCAGTTCTTC.

The chain is built from TRBV19 and TRBJ2-3, with a tentative D call TRBD1 (6 bases). The CDR3 is made up of 15 amino acids. Germline V gene lookup returns CDR1 LNHDA and CDR2 SQIVND (reference sequence). V gave up 4 bases and J gave up 5 bases, with 16 bases separating them. In DNA form, the CDR3 reads TGTGCCAGTAGTACCCTAACAGGGATAAGAGATACGCAGTATTTT. Translating it yields CASSTLTGIRDTQYF.

V and J are TRBV19 and TRBJ2-3, with TRBD2 matching over 9 bases. CDR3 length: 15 residues. After removal of 4 bases from V and 5 bases from J, the junction contained 7 bases not matched to a gene. Looked up from germline, CDR1 is LNHDA and CDR2 is SQIVND (reference sequence). CDR3 DNA sequence: TGTGCCAGTAGTAGGACAGCGGGAGGTTTAGATACGCAGTATTTT. Its protein product is CASSRTAGGLDTQYF.

The chain is built from TRBV5-1 and TRBJ1-2; TRBD1 aligns across 7 bases. Germline-derived CDR1 and CDR2 are SGHRS and YFSETQ. This CDR3 spans 14 amino acids. Trimming cost V 5 bases and J 1 base; bases outside gene matches: 5. The CDR3 loop is CASRDGTVNYGYTF. The CDR3 DNA sequence: TGCGCCAGCAGGGACGGGACAGTTAACTATGGCTACACCTTC.